The clone carrying this T cell receptor (beta chain) was seen at least ten times. This sample is drawn from a study of patients and donors after allogeneic stem cell transplantation. TCRdb re-called the RT-PCR reads through MiXCR, storing one row per CDR3 protein. The repertoire holds some 880,000 distinct CDR3 sequences, with more than 15% as singletons. The sequencing input was blood, either unsorted or a sorted T cell fraction (not recorded which). The sequence came from a human donor who was either an allogeneic HSCT recipient or a stem cell or donor lymphocyte infusion donor (not recorded which). It is not recorded whose cells these are; they may come from a transplant donor.

CDR3 amino acids: CASREYGSPLHF. CDR3 nucleotide sequence: TGTGCCAGCAGGGAGTATGGTTCACCCCTCCACTTT. The chain employs TRBV12-3 or TRBV12-4 and TRBJ1-6; D uncertain. V was clipped by 6 bases and J by 9 bases, with 9 bases between them. There are 12 residues in the CDR3.